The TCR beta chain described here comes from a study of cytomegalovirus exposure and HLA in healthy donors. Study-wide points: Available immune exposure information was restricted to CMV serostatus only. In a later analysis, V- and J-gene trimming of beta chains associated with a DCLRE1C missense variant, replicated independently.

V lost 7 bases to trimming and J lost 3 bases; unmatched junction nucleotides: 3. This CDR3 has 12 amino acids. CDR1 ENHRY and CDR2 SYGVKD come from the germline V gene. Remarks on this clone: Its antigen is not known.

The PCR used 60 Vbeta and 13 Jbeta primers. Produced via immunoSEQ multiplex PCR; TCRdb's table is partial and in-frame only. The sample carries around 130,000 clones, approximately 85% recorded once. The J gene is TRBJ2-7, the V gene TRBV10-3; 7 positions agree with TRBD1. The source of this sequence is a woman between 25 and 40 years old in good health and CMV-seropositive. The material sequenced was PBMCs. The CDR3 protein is CAIMTGYYEQYF. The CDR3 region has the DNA TGTGCCATCATGACAGGGTACTACGAGCAGTACTTC.